The 20 T cell receptor beta chains presented below share a single source sample, sequenced in a study of PD-1 blockade in classical Hodgkin lymphoma. With no exception, relapse followed autologous stem cell transplantation in all patients, and brentuximab vedotin exposure varied. Only in-frame clones appear in the TCRdb table, and some are missing; sequencing was by immunoSEQ multiplex PCR. The sample holds thousands of clones; 71% are singletons and the top ten take approximately 50%. Sequencing was performed on peripheral blood mononuclear cells (PBMCs), taken at baseline. Receptors were obtained from a human donor with classical Hodgkin lymphoma.

The chain recombines TRBV6-5 with TRBJ2-2; tentatively, D is TRBD1 (6 bases). Trimming took 2 bases from V and 4 from J, leaving 11 bases between them. The V gene's germline CDR1 is MNHEY and CDR2 SVGAGI. This CDR3 is built from 15 residues. The CDR3 sequence: CASSYRQELTGELFF. CDR3 in DNA: TGTGCCAGCAGTTACAGACAGGAACTCACCGGGGAGCTGTTTTTT.

The chain links TRBV13 to TRBJ2-3; D gene unclear. V was cut by 0 bases and J by 6 bases, with 13 bases left in between. CDR3 length: 15 amino acids. CDR1 and CDR2 from the germline V gene are PRHDT and FYEKMQ (reference sequence). Here the CDR3 reads CASSLGRQRMDTQYF. The CDR3 DNA is TGTGCCAGCAGCTTAGGGCGACAACGAATGGATACGCAGTATTTT.

This clone was detected a few times. The chain recombines TRBV27 with TRBJ2-3; a possible D gene is TRBD2 (6 bases). Germline CDR1 MNHEY, CDR2 SMNVEV (reference sequence). The germline V and J ends were trimmed by 6 bases and 2 bases, with 15 bases remaining between them. The CDR3 is 15 residues long. The CDR3 protein is CASSWIAETTDTQYF. CDR3 DNA: TGTGCCAGCAGCTGGATAGCGGAGACCACAGATACGCAGTATTTT.

The chain uses TRBV10-3 and TRBJ2-2, with D tentatively TRBD1 (6 bases). Germline values: CDR1 ENHRY, CDR2 SYGVKD. With 6 bases removed from V and 3 bases from J, the gap between germline ends came to 11 bases. The CDR3 spans 14 residues. CDR3 sequence reads: CAISTEGDTGELFF. The CDR3 DNA reads TGTGCCATCAGCACTGAGGGGGACACCGGGGAGCTGTTTTTT.

This clone was picked up one time. This rearrangement joins TRBV4-3 to TRBJ2-4, with TRBD2 identical over 13 bases. J was trimmed by 8 bases and V by 0 bases; bases with no gene match: 16. This CDR3 contains 20 residues. The V gene's germline CDR1 is LGHNA and CDR2 YSLEER. The CDR3 spells CASSQDSSNTSGRAGYIQYF. The DNA for the CDR3 is TGCGCCAGCAGCCAAGATTCCTCGAACACTAGCGGGAGGGCCGGATACATTCAGTACTTC.

J is TRBJ2-3 and V is TRBV9, with D possibly matching TRBD1 (8 bases). CDR1 and CDR2 from the germline V gene are SGDLS and YYNGEE. This CDR3 spans 16 amino acids. Deletions cut 0 bases from V and 3 bases from J, with 14 bases between. The CDR3 region has the DNA TGTGCCAGCAGCGTAGCAAACAGGGGGGGGACAGATACGCAGTATTTT. This sequence encodes CASSVANRGGTDTQYF.

The gene calls are TRBV19 and TRBJ1-4; weak D call: TRBD1 (6 bases). CDR3 length: 13 amino acids. The germline CDR1 and CDR2 sequences are LNHDA and SQIVND (reference sequence). V shed 6 bases and J shed 8 bases, with 13 bases lying between them. CDR3 in DNA: TGTGCCAGTAGCTCAGGGGCCGAAGAAAAACTGTTTTTT. It codes for CASSSGAEEKLFF.

This chain uses TRBV29-1 with TRBJ1-1; D is uncertain. V lost 4 bases to trimming and J lost 2 bases, with 20 bases between them. Germline values: CDR1 SQVTM, CDR2 ANQGSEA. The CDR3 is 16 amino acids. The CDR3 reads CSVGSVQDRPNTEAFF. The CDR3 DNA reads as TGCAGCGTTGGGTCGGTGCAAGACCGTCCTAACACTGAAGCTTTCTTT.

V is TRBV4-3 and J is TRBJ2-1, with 9 nucleotides matching TRBD2. J gave up 7 bases and V 7 bases, and 5 bases lay outside the gene matches. From germline, CDR1 is LGHNA and CDR2 YSLEER. The CDR3 totals 13 residues. The CDR3 sequence: CASNSGSENEQFF. The CDR3 DNA is TGCGCCAGCAATAGCGGGAGTGAGAATGAGCAGTTCTTC.

V gene TRBV29-1 combines with J gene TRBJ2-3; weak D call: TRBD1 (6 bases). V gave up 5 bases and J gave up 0 bases, with 12 bases separating them. This CDR3 region has 14 residues. The germline CDR1 and CDR2 sequences are SQVTM and ANQGSEA. The CDR3 sequence: CSVRAGQSTDTQYF. CDR3 sequence (DNA): TGCAGCGTTAGGGCCGGACAGAGCACAGATACGCAGTATTTT.

The rearrangement links TRBV7-9 to TRBJ2-3, with TRBD2 matching over 9 bases. V trimming: 2 bases; J trimming: 2 bases; junction bases outside the gene matches: 5. Per the germline V gene, CDR1 is SEHNR and CDR2 is FQNEAQ (reference sequence). The CDR3 consists of 16 residues. CDR3 coding DNA: TGTGCCAGCAGCTTAAGGGCGGGAGGGGACACAGATACGCAGTATTTT. Encoded protein: CASSLRAGGDTDTQYF.

The rearrangement uses TRBV27 and TRBJ2-2; the match to TRBD1 covers 8 bases. The CDR3 is made up of 15 amino acids. J was trimmed by 4 bases and V by 6 bases; bases with no gene match: 7. The germline V gene has CDR1 MNHEY and CDR2 SMNVEV (reference sequence). This CDR3 reads CASRPTGDFTGELFF. The DNA for the CDR3 is TGTGCCAGCAGGCCGACAGGGGACTTCACCGGGGAGCTGTTTTTT.

The chain uses TRBV5-4 and TRBJ2-5; the D gene could be TRBD1 or TRBD2 (5 bases each). With 5 bases removed from V and 3 bases from J, the gap between germline ends came to 14 bases. The CDR3 sequence is 14 residues long. Germline assignment: CDR1 SGHNT and CDR2 YYREEE (reference sequence). CDR3 sequence (DNA): TGTGCCAGCAGTCCTGGGACGCAAAAAGAGACCCAGTACTTC. This translates into CASSPGTQKETQYF. Complete variable domain (other parts from reference TRBV5-4 and TRBJ2-5): ETGVTQSPTHLIKTRGQQVTLRCSSQSGHNTVSWYQQALGQGPQFIFQYYREEENGRGNFPPRFSGLQFPNYSSELNVNALELDDSALYLCASSPGTQKETQYFGPGTRLLVL.

This clone has only a few counts. The V and J genes are TRBV6-6 and TRBJ2-5; 12 nucleotides align to TRBD1. Germline lookup yields CDR1 MNHNY and CDR2 SVGAGI (reference sequence). The CDR3 consists of 16 residues. With 5 bases clipped from V and 5 bases from J, the junction kept 9 bases outside the gene matches. CDR3 DNA: TGTGCCAGCAGTCGCCGGTCCGGGACAGGGGGCGAGACCCAGTACTTC. It yields the protein CASSRRSGTGGETQYF.

The rearrangement uses TRBV7-2 and TRBJ2-7; D call uncertain. V shed 5 bases and J shed 1 base, with 12 bases lying between them. CDR3 length equals 14 residues. Germline V gene lookup returns CDR1 SGHTA and CDR2 FQGNSA. DNA for the CDR3: TGTGCCAGCAGCCCTCAGTCCTCGTCCTACGAGCAGTACTTC. It yields the protein CASSPQSSSYEQYF.

This chain links TRBV5-6 with TRBJ1-2; 7 nucleotides match TRBD1. This CDR3 is built from 16 residues. The V gene's germline CDR1 is SGHDT and CDR2 YYEEEE. The ends lost 4 bases at V and 0 bases at J; junction bases unmatched: 9. This chain's CDR3 is CASSTIGQGANYGYTF. In DNA form, the CDR3 reads TGTGCCAGCAGCACCATCGGCCAGGGGGCTAACTATGGCTACACCTTC.

This clone was found a few times. This chain links TRBV27 with TRBJ2-7; 12 bases map to TRBD2. The germline CDR1 and CDR2 sequences are MNHEY and SMNVEV (reference sequence). The CDR3 has 15 residues. The trim removed 6 bases at V and 1 base at J, leaving 4 bases unmatched. The CDR3: CASSPTSGRSYEQYF. The CDR3 DNA reads as TGTGCCAGCAGCCCTACTAGCGGGAGGTCCTACGAGCAGTACTTC.

The chain recombines TRBV5-6 with TRBJ2-1; no reliable D call. This CDR3 has 19 residues. Trimming took off 3 bases at V and 0 bases at J, with 22 bases between the two ends. Per the germline V gene, CDR1 is SGHDT and CDR2 is YYEEEE. The CDR3 nucleotides read TGTGCCAGCAGCTCCCATATTGCCAGCGCGACACCCTCCTACAATGAGCAGTTCTTC. Amino acid sequence: CASSSHIASATPSYNEQFF.

This chain connects TRBV7-3 to TRBJ2-5; D not certain. The V end lost 5 bases, the J end lost 9 bases, and 16 bases lay between the germline ends. Germline V gene lookup returns CDR1 SGHTA and CDR2 FQGTGA. The CDR3 is 13 residues long. The CDR3 reads CASSTGRSRPQYF. CDR3 DNA: TGTGCCAGCAGCACCGGGCGATCTAGGCCCCAGTACTTC.

The chain employs TRBV7-9 and TRBJ1-2; D perhaps matches TRBD1 (5 bases). Per germline, CDR1 SEHNR and CDR2 FQNEAQ (reference sequence). V was trimmed by 0 bases and J by 13 bases, leaving 15 bases between them. The CDR3 length is 13 residues. CDR3 in amino acids: CASSLARRQPGTF. CDR3 DNA sequence: TGTGCCAGCAGCTTAGCTAGGAGACAGCCAGGCACCTTC.